These 18 T cell receptor beta chains share one sample of origin, sequenced in a study of blood T cell repertoires in COVID-19. Produced via immunoSEQ multiplex PCR; TCRdb's table is partial and in-frame only. Seen here are about 130,000 clones, about 91% observed once, and the top ten hold around a tenth. Input material: peripheral blood. The receptors come from a middle-aged man with acute or convalescent COVID-19.

J is TRBJ2-3 and V is TRBV5-1, with 13 positions matching TRBD2. J was trimmed by 7 bases and V by 2 bases; bases with no gene match: 4. Germline CDR1 and CDR2: SGHRS and YFSETQ. The CDR3 runs to 15 residues. The CDR3 region has the DNA TGCGCCAGCAGCTTCGGACTAGCGGGAGTAAATACGCAGTATTTT. Its translation: CASSFGLAGVNTQYF.

V is TRBV30 and J is TRBJ1-6, with TRBD1 as a possible D gene (6 bases). This CDR3 is 13 amino acids long. Trimming removed 6 bases from V and 9 bases from J, with 15 bases in between. Germline V lookup: CDR1 GTSNPN, CDR2 SVGIG (reference sequence). The DNA for the CDR3 is TGTGCCTGCGAACAGGGATTTTTTTCACCCCTCCACTTT. This codes for CACEQGFFSPLHF.

In this sample, this clone turned up once. The chain joins TRBV7-2 to TRBJ1-5; perhaps TRBD1 as D (6 bases). Trimming removed 4 bases at V and 2 bases at J, with 9 bases between. The CDR3 runs to 14 residues. Germline CDR1 and CDR2: SGHTA and FQGNSA. The CDR3 loop reads CASSSQGGNQPQHF. The CDR3 nucleotides are TGTGCCAGCAGCTCACAGGGTGGCAATCAGCCCCAGCATTTT. The whole variable domain, remainder taken from reference TRBV7-2 and TRBJ1-5, is GAGVSQSPSNKVTEKGKDVELRCDPISGHTALYWYRQSLGQGLEFLIYFQGNSAPDKSGLPSDRFSAERTGGSVSTLTIQRTQQEDSAVYLCASSSQGGNQPQHFGDGTRLSIL.

The chain employs TRBV6-5 and TRBJ1-5, with 10 bases aligning to TRBD1. Germline V CDR1 and CDR2: MNHEY, SVGAGI. J gave up 5 bases and V 5 bases, and 6 bases lay outside the gene matches. The CDR3 spans 15 residues. CDR3: CASSRRQGAYQPQHF. Written as DNA, the CDR3 is TGTGCCAGCAGTAGACGACAGGGGGCATATCAGCCCCAGCATTTT.

The chain carries TRBV28 and TRBJ2-1; a weak D match, TRBD2 (5 bases). The length of the CDR3 is 17 residues. CDR1 MDHEN and CDR2 SYDVKM come from the germline V gene. The V end lost 1 base, the J end lost 0 bases, and 13 bases lay between the germline ends. As DNA, the CDR3 is TGTGCCAGCAGTTTATCCCCGGGAACGGTCTCCTACAATGAGCAGTTCTTC. The encoded protein is CASSLSPGTVSYNEQFF.

This clone has just one count. The genes are TRBV12-5 and TRBJ2-2; TRBD1 is a possible D gene (5 bases). CDR1 and CDR2 (germline): LGHNT, FRNRAP. The V end lost 1 base, the J end lost 3 bases, and 18 bases lay between the germline ends. This CDR3 has 18 amino acids. The CDR3 here is CASGLGAGLGDDTGELFF. The CDR3 DNA reads as TGTGCTAGTGGTTTGGGCGCAGGGCTCGGCGATGACACCGGGGAGCTGTTTTTT.

The chain's CDR3 is CASKDRGIPYEQYF. The DNA for the CDR3 is TGTGCCAGCAAAGACAGGGGGATCCCCTACGAGCAGTACTTC. The chain employs TRBV6-5 and TRBJ2-7; 9 bases agree with TRBD1. This CDR3 has 14 residues. V dropped 7 bases and J dropped 2; count of bases not matched to a gene: 6. Germline assignment: CDR1 MNHEY and CDR2 SVGAGI.

The chain uses TRBV5-4 and TRBJ2-1; unclear D gene. V dropped 7 bases and J dropped 0 bases, with 14 bases sitting between them. This CDR3 has 15 residues. Germline loops: CDR1 SGHNT, CDR2 YYREEE (reference sequence). For the CDR3, the DNA is TGTGCCAGCTCCTCTCCCGCAGACTCCTACAATGAGCAGTTCTTC. Protein: CASSSPADSYNEQFF.

In this sample, this clone turned up once. The gene calls are TRBV19 and TRBJ2-2, with TRBD2 as a possible D gene (5 bases). This CDR3 comprises 11 residues. CDR1 and CDR2 (germline): LNHDA, SQIVND (reference sequence). V was pared by 11 bases and J by 7 bases, with 11 bases between. The CDR3 here is CAGGGIGELFF. CDR3 DNA sequence: TGTGCCGGAGGAGGTATCGGGGAGCTGTTTTTT.

The chain joins TRBV10-2 to TRBJ2-1; D unclear. Germline V gene data show CDR1 as WSHSY and CDR2 as SAAADI. V dropped 3 bases and J dropped 10 bases, with 10 bases sitting between them. CDR3 length equals 12 residues. CDR3 nucleotide sequence: TGCGCCAGCAGTGACTGGCCATGGGAGCAGTTCTTC. Amino acid sequence: CASSDWPWEQFF.

The chain has TRBV20-1 and TRBJ2-5; 7 bases line up with TRBD1. The CDR3 runs 15 residues. With 3 bases clipped from V and 5 bases from J, the junction kept 12 bases outside the gene matches. The germline V gene encodes CDR1 DFQATT and CDR2 SNEGSKA (reference sequence). CDR3 sequence reads: CSASPGGSRPETQYF. The DNA for the CDR3 is TGCAGTGCTAGTCCAGGGGGATCCCGGCCGGAGACCCAGTACTTC.

The chain employs TRBV12-1 and TRBJ2-1; the table gives TRBD2 as D, unverified against the DNA. TRBV12-1 is tagged as a pseudogene. This CDR3 region has 16 residues. CDR3: CASSFVRTEGYNEQFF. Here the CDR3 DNA reads TGTGCCAGCAGCTTCGTACGGACGGAGGGATACAATGAGCAGTTCTTC.

V is TRBV5-1 and J is TRBJ1-5; a weak D match, TRBD1 (5 bases). V was clipped by 4 bases and J by 3 bases, with 26 bases between them. CDR1 is SGHRS, CDR2 YFSETQ, per germline. CDR3 length: 19 amino acids. In nucleotides, the CDR3 is TGCGCCAGCAGCCCCTCCCCCCCCCGGGAGGGACCCCACAATCAGCCCCAGCATTTT. This translates into CASSPSPPREGPHNQPQHF.

CDR3 amino acids: CASSLRGSYGDTQYF. The CDR3 DNA follows: TGTGCCAGCAGTTTAAGAGGATCGTATGGAGATACGCAGTATTTT. The rearrangement links TRBV27 to TRBJ2-3; D is unclear. Trimming took 2 bases from V and 5 from J, leaving 14 bases between them. The CDR3 spans 15 residues. Per germline, CDR1 MNHEY and CDR2 SMNVEV (reference sequence).

The chain recombines TRBV5-1 with TRBJ1-5; D is undetermined. V was trimmed by 0 bases and J by 5 bases, leaving 12 bases between them. This CDR3 has 15 amino acids. Germline V CDR1 and CDR2: SGHRS, YFSETQ. In DNA form, the CDR3 reads TGCGCCAGCAGCTTGGAACCGGGTACGCATCAGCCCCAGCATTTT. Its protein is CASSLEPGTHQPQHF.

The rearrangement joins TRBV7-9 to TRBJ1-1; TRBD1 is a possible D gene (5 bases). The germline CDR1 and CDR2 sequences are SEHNR and FQNEAQ (reference sequence). The CDR3 loop spans 13 amino acids. Trimming left V 4 bases short and J 6 bases short, with 12 bases between. CDR3 in amino acids: CASSSSGGPEAFF. CDR3 DNA: TGTGCCAGCAGCTCTAGCGGGGGTCCTGAAGCTTTCTTT.

The chain is built from TRBV18 and TRBJ1-6; a possible D gene is TRBD1 (5 bases). The germline V gene has CDR1 KGHSH and CDR2 LQKENI. V lost 3 bases, J lost 10 bases, and 13 bases lay in between. CDR3 length: 14 amino acids. Here the CDR3 DNA reads TGTGCCAGCTCACCGCTCCAGGGTGAATCACCCCTCCACTTT. This sequence encodes CASSPLQGESPLHF. The complete variable domain, with remaining parts taken from reference TRBV18 and TRBJ1-6, reads NAGVMQNPRHLVRRRGQEARLRCSPMKGHSHVYWYRQLPEEGLKFMVYLQKENIIDESGMPKERFSAEFPKEGPSILRIQQVVRGDSAAYFCASSPLQGESPLHFGNGTRLTVT.

This rearrangement joins TRBV28 to TRBJ1-1, with no clear D. V lost 1 base and J 7 bases, leaving 13 bases between the germline ends. The CDR3 has 14 amino acids. Germline V lookup: CDR1 MDHEN, CDR2 SYDVKM. The chain's CDR3 is CASSLSRQSLEAFF. CDR3 bases: TGTGCCAGCAGTTTATCGAGGCAGTCGCTTGAAGCTTTCTTT.